This T cell receptor (beta chain) comes out of a study of human versus mouse CDR3 diversity and MHC coevolution (dated 2017 in TCRdb). Describing the broader study: According to reports, the immunoSEQ assay can detect one in 200,000 T cells and keeps multiplex PCR amplification bias to a minimum. Across the mouse and human samples, each sample yielded between roughly 0.6 x 10^7 and 1.8 x 10^7 valid reads. Human naive CD4 T cell repertoires were used as a reference for TCR selection on multiple MHC II alleles and were compared with human-TCR-locus transgenic mice carrying single MHC II. Three healthy volunteer blood donors were included in the human cohort, with one aged 30 to 39, one aged 40 to 49 and one aged 60 to 69 at collection.

On this clone: The antigen it recognizes is unknown. No base quality values were provided; no much bigger clone lies one nucleotide off.

The QIAGEN blood and tissue kit was used to extract genomic DNA from sorted cells, and the DNA was quantified on a NanoDrop 1000. Deep sequencing and quantification of TCR alpha and beta chains were performed on the immunoSEQ platform by multiplex PCR of genomic DNA. Per the original workflow: IMGT gene and region definitions were used to annotate TCR sequences. Out-of-frame rearrangements were used as a proxy for the preselection repertoire and compared with in-frame clonotypes. The iCHAO1 estimator supplied with the immunoSEQ platform was used to estimate repertoire size. A Gini index based on the Lorenz curve was applied to in-frame amino acid clonotypes to measure clonal inequality. The intersect function in the R package tcR was used to count shared clonotypes, while the Jaccard index served to score similarity. Frequencies of V, J and V-J usage were subjected to principal component analysis with the R prcomp function, without normalization. TCRdb mirrors the immuneACCESS table, restricted to in-frame sequences. Some clones are absent from its copies; in checked studies, under half trace to an unresolved V gene, and the reason for the others is unknown. That table furnishes V, J and clone size, whereas the DNA furnished D and trimming. The sample has around 74,000 clones on record, under 95% of them singletons. The ten largest clones take up 0.15% of the sample.

Study-level results and caveats: On average, humans had more CDR3 deletions and insertions than mice, indicating greater exonuclease and TdT activity. Among all compared groups, most of the three human donors had the lowest clonal inequality scores. Repertoire diversity was not considered directly comparable between humans and mice because human T cells were selected on a handful of MHC II alleles. According to iCHAO1 estimates, humans had the largest TCR beta repertoire, roughly 1.5 million clonotypes, which was attributed likely to selection by multiple MHC II molecules.

In the germline V gene, CDR1 corresponds to SGHTA and CDR2 to FQGNSA. The cysteine opens and the phenylalanine closes a CDR3 of 14 amino acids. CDR3 DNA is the only sequence kept; it has 42 bases, read in frame from the first base. The junction shows trimming of 5 bases on V and 3 bases on J, plus 14 bases between the germline ends. Fluorescence-activated cell sorting was used to pull naive CD4 T cells, meaning cells that were CD45RO-negative and CD62L-positive, out of the PBMCs. About 50 ml of fresh peripheral blood was drawn per donor, and PBMCs were isolated by Ficoll density centrifugation. Cells were sorted on a FACSAria III instrument, and every sample had a purity above 85%.

The sample consisted of naive CD4+ T cells from blood. Explained via the paper, the cell subset or site label denotes: CD45RO-negative CD62L-positive naive CD4 T cells. The TCR was taken from a person aged 30 to 70 in good health. The chain couples TRBV7-2 to TRBJ2-7; the D gene is perhaps TRBD1, on 7 matching bases. The CDR3 has the sequence CASSNQGGFYEQYF. The sequenced DNA: TGTGCCAGCAGCAATCAGGGGGGATTCTACGAGCAGTACTTC.